Below, one TCR beta chain is given with its context. This specimen comes from a study of blood T cell repertoires in COVID-19. Study-level information: Donors in the United States, Italy and Spain gave samples during acute or convalescent COVID-19. The analysed material was cDNA or gDNA that came from T cells, B-cell-depleted T cells, or PBMCs.

CDR1 is SQVTM and CDR2 is ANQGSEA in the germline V gene. V lost 6 bases and J lost 8, with 14 bases in between. The CDR3 spans 13 residues. Original handling: Counts of nucleated cells, estimated from reference gene primer amplification, were obtained. TCRdb keeps only in-frame clones here, not all; method: immunoSEQ multiplex PCR. That table is the source of V, J and clone size, and D and trimming were worked out from the DNA. In the table there are about 160,000 clones, approximately 80% of which are singletons. This chain links TRBV29-1 with TRBJ1-6; D not resolved. The clonotype comes from a woman older than 75 with acute or convalescent COVID-19. Sequenced input: peripheral blood. The CDR3, as DNA: TGCAGCGTGTCGGATCGGAGGGATTCACCCCTCCACTTT. Amino acids: CSVSDRRDSPLHF.